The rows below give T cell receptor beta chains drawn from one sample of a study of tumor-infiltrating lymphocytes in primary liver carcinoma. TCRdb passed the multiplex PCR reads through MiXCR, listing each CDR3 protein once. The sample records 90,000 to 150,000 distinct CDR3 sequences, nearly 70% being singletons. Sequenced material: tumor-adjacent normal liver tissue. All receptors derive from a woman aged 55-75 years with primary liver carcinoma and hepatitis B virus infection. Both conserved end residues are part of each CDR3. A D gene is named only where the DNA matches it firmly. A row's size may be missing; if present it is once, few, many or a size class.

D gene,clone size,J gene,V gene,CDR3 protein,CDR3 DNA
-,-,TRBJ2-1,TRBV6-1,CTSSEGSALYNEQFF,TGTACCAGCAGTGAAGGTAGCGCCCTCTACAATGAGCAATTCTTC
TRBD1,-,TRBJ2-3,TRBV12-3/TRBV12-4,CTSRISGTGIGTDTQYF,TGTACAAGCAGGATATCCGGGACAGGGATCGGAACAGATACGCAGTATTTT
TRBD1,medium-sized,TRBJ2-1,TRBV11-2,CASSPHLGQDNEQFF,TGTGCCAGCAGCCCGCACCTAGGACAGGACAATGAGCAGTTCTTC
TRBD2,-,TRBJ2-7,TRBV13,CASSPGRLAVYDQYF,TGTGCCAGCAGCCCCGGCCGTCTAGCGGTTTACGATCAATACTTC
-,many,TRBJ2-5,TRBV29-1,CSVGLQETQYF,TGCAGCGTCGGACTCCAAGAGACCCAGTACTTC
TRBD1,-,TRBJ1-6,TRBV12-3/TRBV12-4,CASSLYVGQGPRNSSLHF,TGTGCCAGCAGTCTTTATGTGGGACAGGGCCCTAGAAATTCATCCCTCCACTTT
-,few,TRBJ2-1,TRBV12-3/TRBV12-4,CASRSPRGEQSF,TGTGCCAGCAGATCCCCCCGAGGTGAGCAATCCTTC
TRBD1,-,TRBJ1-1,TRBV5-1,CASSLGQGRNTEAFF,TGCGCCAGCAGCTTGGGACAGGGAAGGAACACTGAAGCTTTCTTT
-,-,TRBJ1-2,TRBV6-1,CACSEVGKEIHGYTF,TGTGCCTGCAGTGAAGTCGGAAAAGAGATTCATGGCTACACCTTC
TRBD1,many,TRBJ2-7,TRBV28,CASSFDRGLEQYF,TGTGCCAGCAGTTTTGACAGGGGGCTTGAGCAGTACTTC
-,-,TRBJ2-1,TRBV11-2,CASSLDWRHREQFF,TGTGCCAGCAGTCTGGACTGGAGGCATAGGGAGCAGTTCTTC
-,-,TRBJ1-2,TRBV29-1,CSVEGAGNYGYTF,TGCAGCGTCGAAGGGGCAGGAAACTATGGCTACACCTTC
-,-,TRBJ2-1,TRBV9,CASSPRGVAEDNEQFF,TGTGCCAGCAGCCCCCGCGGGGTAGCGGAAGACAATGAGCAGTTCTTC
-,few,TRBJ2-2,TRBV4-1,CASSQPNTGELFF,TGCGCCAGCAGCCAACCGAACACCGGGGAGCTGTTTTTT
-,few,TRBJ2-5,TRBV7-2,CASSRGNQETQYF,TGTGCCAGCAGTAGAGGGAACCAAGAGACCCAGTACTTC
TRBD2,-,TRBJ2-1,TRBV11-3,CVSSLEASGRVHSYNEQFF,TGTGTCAGCAGCTTAGAGGCTAGCGGGAGGGTCCACTCCTACAATGAGCAGTTCTTC
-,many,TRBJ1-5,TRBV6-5,CASSYHGSNQPQHF,TGTGCCAGCAGTTACCATGGTAGCAATCAGCCCCAGCATTTT
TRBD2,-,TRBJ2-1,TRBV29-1,CNVEGLETDNEQFF,TGCAACGTTGAGGGACTAGAGACCGACAATGAGCAGTTCTTC
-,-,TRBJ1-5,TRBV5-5,CASTRTGGGIPNQPQHF,TGTGCCAGCACCCGTACTGGTGGGGGAATCCCTAATCAGCCCCAGCATTTT
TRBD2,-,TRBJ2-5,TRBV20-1,CSARGLGGRSHQETQYF,TGCAGTGCTAGGGGGCTTGGCGGGAGGTCCCACCAAGAGACCCAGTACTTC
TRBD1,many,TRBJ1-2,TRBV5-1,CASSPGDRPTRGYTF,TGCGCCAGCAGCCCCGGGGACAGGCCTACGCGGGGCTACACCTTC
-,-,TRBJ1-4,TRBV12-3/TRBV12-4,CARSFLNENLFF,TGTGCCAGAAGTTTTCTTAATGAAAACCTGTTTTTT
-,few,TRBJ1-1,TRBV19,CASSPGANTEAFF,TGTGCCAGTAGTCCGGGGGCGAACACTGAAGCTTTCTTT
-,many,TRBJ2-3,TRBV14,CASTQGPGRTDTQYF,TGTGCCAGCACCCAAGGTCCAGGGCGAACAGATACGCAGTATTTT
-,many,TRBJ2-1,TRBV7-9,CASSGLWQGQSSYNEQFF,TGTGCCAGCAGCGGACTCTGGCAAGGACAAAGCTCCTACAATGAGCAGTTCTTC
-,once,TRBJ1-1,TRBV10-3,CAIMRTGNTEAFF,TGTGCCATCATGAGGACCGGGAACACTGAAGCTTTCTTT
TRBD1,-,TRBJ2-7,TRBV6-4,CASSDLEDREVLYGQYF,TGTGCCAGCAGTGATTTAGAGGACAGGGAAGTACTCTACGGGCAGTACTTC
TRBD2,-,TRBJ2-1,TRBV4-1,CASSHTGLAEAYNEQFF,TGCGCCAGCAGCCATACAGGACTAGCTGAAGCCTACAATGAGCAGTTCTTC
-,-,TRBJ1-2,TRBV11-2,CASGSSQANYGYTF,TGTGCTAGCGGCTCTTCACAGGCTAACTATGGCTACACCTTC
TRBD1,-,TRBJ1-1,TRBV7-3,CASSLRRTGATMNTEAFF,TGTGCCAGCAGCTTAAGGAGGACAGGGGCAACTATGAACACTGAAGCTTTCTTT
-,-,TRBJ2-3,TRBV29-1,CSADGPGLGTSTDTQYF,TGCAGTGCTGACGGGCCGGGACTGGGAACAAGCACAGACACGCAGTATTTT
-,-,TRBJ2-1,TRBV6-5,CASSVLPSAYNERFF,TGTGCCAGCAGTGTACTACCCTCTGCATACAATGAGCGGTTCTTC
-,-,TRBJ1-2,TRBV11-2,CTSSLGAGFGYAF,TGTACCAGCAGCTTAGGGGCCGGTTTTGGTTACGCCTTC
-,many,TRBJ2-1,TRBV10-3,CAIRGTGSNEQFF,TGTGCCATCAGGGGCACAGGCTCCAATGAGCAGTTCTTC
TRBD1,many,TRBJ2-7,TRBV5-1,CASSLAGGVYEQYF,TGCGCCAGCAGCTTGGCAGGGGGTGTGTACGAGCAGTACTTC
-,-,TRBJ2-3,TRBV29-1,CREGVSSTDTQYF,TGCAGAGAGGGGGTTTCTAGCACAGATACGCAGTACTTT
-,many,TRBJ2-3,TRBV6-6,CASSTIRGDTQYF,TGTGCCAGCAGTACAATTAGGGGAGATACGCAGTATTTT
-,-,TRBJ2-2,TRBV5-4,CASSLRQWAFITGELFF,TGTGCCAGCAGCTTGAGGCAGTGGGCGTTTATCACCGGGGAGCTGTTTTTT
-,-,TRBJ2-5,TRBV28,CASSLARPVGAMQETQYF,TGTGCCAGCAGTTTAGCCCGCCCTGTAGGGGCGATGCAAGAGACCCAGTACTTC
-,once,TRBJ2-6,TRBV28,CASSLNRVSSGANVLTF,TGTGCCAGCAGTTTAAACAGGGTGAGCTCTGGGGCCAACGTCCTGACTTTC
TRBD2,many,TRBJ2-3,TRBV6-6,CASSYSISGLSTDTQYF,TGTGCCAGCAGTTACTCGATTAGCGGGCTAAGCACAGATACGCAGTATTTT
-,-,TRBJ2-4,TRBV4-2,CASSQVSRSTNKNIQYF,TGTGCCAGCAGCCAAGTATCTCGGTCAACGAACAAAAACATTCAGTACTTC
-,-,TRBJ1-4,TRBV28,CANKKGEKLFF,TGTGCCAACAAGAAAGGAGAGAAACTGTTTTTT
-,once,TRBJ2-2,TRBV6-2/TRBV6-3,CASNWGYSGTGELFF,TGTGCCAGCAACTGGGGATACAGTGGCACCGGGGAGCTGTTTTTT
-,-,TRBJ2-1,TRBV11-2,CASSPNSRYRGQFF,TGTGCCAGTAGTCCGAACTCGAGGTATAGGGGGCAGTTCTTC
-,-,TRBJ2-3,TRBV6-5,CASSYSYPGTITTDTQYF,TGTGCCAGCAGTTACTCCTATCCCGGTACTATTACCACAGATACGCAGTATTTT
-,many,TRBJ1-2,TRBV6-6,CASRRDTNYGYTF,TGTGCCAGCAGGCGCGACACTAACTATGGCTACACCTTC
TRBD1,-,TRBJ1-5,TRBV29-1,CSVGTGLHQSQHF,TGCAGCGTGGGGACAGGGCTTCATCAGTCCCAGCATTTT
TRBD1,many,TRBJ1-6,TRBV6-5,CASGYYPGTGGRGSPLHF,TGTGCCAGCGGCTACTATCCTGGGACAGGGGGAAGAGGTTCACCCCTCCACTTT
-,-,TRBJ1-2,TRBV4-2,CASNQDQRMRPEGYIF,TGTGCCAGCAACCAAGATCAGAGGATGAGGCCTGAGGGCTACATCTTC
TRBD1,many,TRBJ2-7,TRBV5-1,CASSRDRSYEQYF,TGCGCCAGCAGCCGGGACAGATCCTACGAGCAGTACTTC